The 22 T cell receptor beta chains reported below all come from one sample, sequenced in a study of cytomegalovirus exposure and HLA in healthy donors. Both 60 Vbeta primers and 13 Jbeta primers went into the PCR. Assay: immunoSEQ multiplex PCR; the TCRdb copy retains only in-frame clones and omits some. The sample lists about 160,000 clones, 75% seen once, with just under 3% in the top ten. The sample consisted of PBMCs. These receptors were taken from a woman aged 45-65 years in good health and CMV-seropositive.

This clone was seen only a few times. The rearrangement uses TRBV19 and TRBJ2-7; D not resolved. Germline lookup yields CDR1 LNHDA and CDR2 SQIVND (reference sequence). This CDR3 is 14 amino acids long. Trimming took off 3 bases at V and 0 bases at J, with 9 bases between the two ends. CDR3 loop: CASSIGGRSYEQYF. DNA of the CDR3: TGTGCCAGTAGTATTGGTGGCCGCTCCTACGAGCAGTACTTC.

This clone was observed a handful of times. The V and J genes are TRBV6-5 and TRBJ1-1; possibly TRBD1 for D (5 bases). V dropped 6 bases and J dropped 0 bases, with 14 bases sitting between them. Germline lookup yields CDR1 MNHEY and CDR2 SVGAGI. The CDR3 is 15 amino acids. The CDR3 nucleotides read TGTGCCAGCAGCCCGCGGACACTAATGAACACTGAAGCTTTCTTT. It codes for CASSPRTLMNTEAFF.

This sequence joins TRBV19 and TRBJ1-1, with a tentative D call TRBD1 (5 bases). Trimming pared 7 bases from V and 0 bases from J, leaving 15 bases between. This CDR3 spans 15 amino acids. The germline V gene has CDR1 LNHDA and CDR2 SQIVND (reference sequence). DNA of the CDR3: TGTGCCAGTACCTCGGGGGGGGTGCTGAACACTGAAGCTTTCTTT. Protein product: CASTSGGVLNTEAFF.

The chain is built from TRBV2 and TRBJ1-6; D possibly corresponds to TRBD1 (6 bases). The CDR3 length is 13 residues. Germline V gene data show CDR1 as SNHLY and CDR2 as FYNNEI. The V gene lost 8 bases and the J gene lost 5 bases, with 10 bases spanning the gap. CDR3 DNA sequence: TGTGCCAGCGTGGGGGCTGATAATTCACCCCTCCACTTT. Protein: CASVGADNSPLHF.

This clone was found once. As DNA, the CDR3 is TGCGCCAGCAGCTTGATTCCGGGGGGGTCCTACAATGAGCAGTTCTTC. This translates into CASSLIPGGSYNEQFF. The genes are TRBV5-1 and TRBJ2-1; TRBD2 agrees at 8 bases. The CDR3 is made up of 16 amino acids. Trimming cost V 1 base and J 1 base; bases outside gene matches: 4. CDR1 SGHRS and CDR2 YFSETQ come from the germline V gene.

This clone has a handful of counts. The CDR3 DNA reads as TGTGCCAGCAGCCGAGGACGGACTTCCTACGAGCAGTACTTC. This codes for CASSRGRTSYEQYF. The chain uses TRBV7-2 and TRBJ2-7, with TRBD2 as a possible D gene (5 bases). Per germline, CDR1 SGHTA and CDR2 FQGNSA. CDR3 length equals 14 residues. V shed 5 bases and J shed 1 base, with 12 bases lying between them.

V and J are TRBV6-5 and TRBJ1-1; 7 bases are a match to TRBD1. The V gene's germline CDR1 is MNHEY and CDR2 SVGAGI. The V gene end was trimmed by 0 bases and the J gene end by 3 bases; junction bases not matched to a gene: 1. CDR3 length equals 14 residues. The CDR3 DNA is TGTGCCAGCAGTTACTCGACAGGGTACACTGAAGCTTTCTTT. This codes for CASSYSTGYTEAFF.

This sequence joins TRBV6-1 and TRBJ1-1, with D hard to call. Trimming cost V 6 bases and J 2 bases, with 13 bases left between them. CDR3 length: 14 amino acids. In germline, CDR1 is MNHNS, CDR2 SASEGT. DNA of the CDR3: TGTGCCAGCAGCCAACGAGGCCCAAACACTGAAGCTTTCTTT. It codes for CASSQRGPNTEAFF.

This clone has only a few counts. CDR3 residues: CASSRDTDTDTQYF. The CDR3 nucleotides are TGTGCCAGCAGCCGGGACACGGACACAGATACGCAGTATTTT. The chain uses TRBV7-9 and TRBJ2-3; tentatively, D is TRBD1 (6 bases). Germline V gives CDR1 SEHNR, CDR2 FQNEAQ (reference sequence). The CDR3 loop spans 14 amino acids. V was pared by 5 bases and J by 2 bases, with 11 bases between.

The chain is built from TRBV7-2 and TRBJ1-6, with D tentatively TRBD1 (6 bases). Germline values: CDR1 SGHTA, CDR2 FQGNSA. Trimming cost V 7 bases and J 5 bases, with 15 bases left between them. The CDR3 contains 15 residues. Written as DNA, the CDR3 is TGTGCCAGCACCCTCCTGACAGGAAATAATTCACCCCTCCACTTT. This codes for CASTLLTGNNSPLHF.

This sequence joins TRBV18 and TRBJ1-5; D is undetermined. The CDR3 extends over 14 amino acids. The V gene lost 5 bases and the J gene lost 0 bases, with 8 bases spanning the gap. Germline V gene sequence: CDR1 KGHSH, CDR2 LQKENI. CDR3 DNA: TGTGCCAGCTCATTCTCGGGTAGCAATCAGCCCCAGCATTTT. Translating it yields CASSFSGSNQPQHF. The entire variable domain, with the rest obtained from reference TRBV18 and TRBJ1-5, is as follows: NAGVMQNPRHLVRRRGQEARLRCSPMKGHSHVYWYRQLPEEGLKFMVYLQKENIIDESGMPKERFSAEFPKEGPSILRIQQVVRGDSAAYFCASSFSGSNQPQHFGDGTRLSIL.

The J gene is TRBJ2-7, the V gene TRBV5-5; D ambiguous. The CDR3 loop spans 11 amino acids. The V and J ends lost 3 bases and 4 bases respectively, with 5 bases between them. CDR1 is SGHKS and CDR2 is YYEKEE in the germline V gene (reference sequence). The CDR3 DNA reads as TGTGCCAGCAGCTCGACATACGAGCAGTACTTC. It specifies CASSSTYEQYF.

The CDR3 reads CASSPYTGSYGYTF. CDR3 nucleotides: TGTGCCAGCAGTCCCTATACAGGGTCGTATGGCTACACCTTC. This chain joins TRBV2 and TRBJ1-2, with D maybe TRBD1 (6 bases). The CDR3 loop spans 14 amino acids. CDR1 is SNHLY and CDR2 is FYNNEI in the germline V gene. Trimming cost V 5 bases and J 5 bases, with 15 bases left between them.

In its sample, this clone was seen once. The rearrangement links TRBV6-1 to TRBJ2-5, with 13 bases lining up with TRBD2. Germline CDR1 MNHNS, CDR2 SASEGT. V gave up 4 bases and J gave up 1 base; unmatched junction bases: 3. The CDR3 length is 16 residues. DNA of the CDR3: TGTGCCAGCAGTGCCAGACTAGCGGGGGGCCAAGAGACCCAGTACTTC. Amino acid sequence: CASSARLAGGQETQYF.

V gene TRBV7-9 combines with J gene TRBJ1-2; no clear D. V gave up 1 base and J gave up 1 base, with 4 bases separating them. This CDR3 has 13 amino acids. Germline-derived CDR1 and CDR2 are SEHNR and FQNEAQ (reference sequence). CDR3 bases: TGTGCCAGCAGCTTAGAGCTTAACTATGGCTACACCTTC. Translating it yields CASSLELNYGYTF.

The chain uses TRBV30 and TRBJ2-2, with a possible D match to TRBD1 (8 bases). Germline CDR1 is GTSNPN and CDR2 is SVGIG (reference sequence). The CDR3 loop spans 13 amino acids. Trimming took off 3 bases at V and 5 bases at J, with 10 bases between the two ends. CDR3 bases: TGTGCCTGGAGACAGGGGGGGACCGGGGAGCTGTTTTTT. It yields the protein CAWRQGGTGELFF.

This clone is a singleton in its sample. This chain uses TRBV18 with TRBJ1-1; D unclear. The CDR3 consists of 13 residues. V lost 6 bases and J 6 bases, leaving 14 bases between the germline ends. Looked up from germline, CDR1 is KGHSH and CDR2 is LQKENI. CDR3 in amino acids: CASSPGNFAEAFF. The CDR3 coding sequence is TGTGCCAGCTCCCCGGGAAATTTCGCTGAAGCTTTCTTT.

This chain joins TRBV10-3 and TRBJ1-5; tentatively, D is TRBD1 (5 bases). V lost 10 bases to trimming and J lost 4 bases, with 14 bases between them. The CDR3 extends over 13 amino acids. Germline lookup yields CDR1 ENHRY and CDR2 SYGVKD. As DNA, the CDR3 is TGTGCCAACGGGGCAGGGAGGAATCAGCCCCAGCATTTT. Translated, it gives CANGAGRNQPQHF.

The rearrangement joins TRBV7-6 to TRBJ1-1, with 7 bases matching TRBD1. The CDR3 has 16 residues. Germline CDR1 is SGHVS and CDR2 is FNYEAQ. After removal of 1 base from V and 1 base from J, the junction contained 6 bases not matched to a gene. CDR3 coding DNA: TGTGCCAGCAGCTTAGAGAGGACAGGCGGGAACACTGAAGCTTTCTTT. It yields the protein CASSLERTGGNTEAFF.

The table lists this clone with a few counts. The chain couples TRBV27 to TRBJ1-2, with D maybe TRBD1 (5 bases). The germline V and J ends were trimmed by 1 base and 4 bases, with 16 bases remaining between them. The germline gives CDR1 MNHEY, CDR2 SMNVEV (reference sequence). The CDR3 is made up of 16 amino acids. CDR3 nucleotides: TGTGCCAGCAGTTTATTTCCGGGACTCGGACCCTATGGCTACACCTTC. Translated, it gives CASSLFPGLGPYGYTF.

A word on this clone: Other DNA sequences in the sample encode the same CDR3. The chain uses TRBV9 and TRBJ1-5, with 7 bases lining up with TRBD1. J gave up 6 bases and V 0 bases, and 6 bases lay outside the gene matches. In germline, CDR1 is SGDLS, CDR2 YYNGEE. The CDR3 is 15 residues long. As DNA, the CDR3 is TGTGCCAGCAGCGTAGGAGGGGGCGCCGGTCAGCCCCAGCATTTT. Translated, it gives CASSVGGGAGQPQHF.

This clone was counted between two and nine times. This sequence joins TRBV5-5 and TRBJ1-5; tentatively, D is TRBD1 (6 bases). The germline V gene has CDR1 SGHKS and CDR2 YYEKEE (reference sequence). The CDR3 is made up of 15 amino acids. V gave up 4 bases and J gave up 4 bases, with 15 bases separating them. As DNA, the CDR3 is TGTGCCAGCAGCCCCGGGACAAACGCTAATCAGCCCCAGCATTTT. Translating it yields CASSPGTNANQPQHF.